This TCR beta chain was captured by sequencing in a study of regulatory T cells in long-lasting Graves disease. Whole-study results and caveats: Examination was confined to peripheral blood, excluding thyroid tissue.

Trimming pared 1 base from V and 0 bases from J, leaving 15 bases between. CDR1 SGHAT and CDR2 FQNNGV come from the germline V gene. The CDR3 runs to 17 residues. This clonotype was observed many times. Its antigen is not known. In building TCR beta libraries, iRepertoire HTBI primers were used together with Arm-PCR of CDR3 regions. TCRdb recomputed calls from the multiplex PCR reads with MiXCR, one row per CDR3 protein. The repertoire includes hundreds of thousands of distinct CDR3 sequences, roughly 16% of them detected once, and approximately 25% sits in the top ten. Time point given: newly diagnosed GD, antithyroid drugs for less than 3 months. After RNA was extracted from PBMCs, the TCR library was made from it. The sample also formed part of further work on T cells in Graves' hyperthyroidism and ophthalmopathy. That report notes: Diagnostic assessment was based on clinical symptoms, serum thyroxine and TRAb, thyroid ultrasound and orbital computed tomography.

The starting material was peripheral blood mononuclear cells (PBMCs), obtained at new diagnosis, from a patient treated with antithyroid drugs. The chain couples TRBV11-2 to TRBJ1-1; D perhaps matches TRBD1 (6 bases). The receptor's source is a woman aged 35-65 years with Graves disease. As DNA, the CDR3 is TGTGCCAGCAGCTTAGGGTTGTTAAGGGACATGAACACTGAAGCTTTCTTT. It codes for CASSLGLLRDMNTEAFF.